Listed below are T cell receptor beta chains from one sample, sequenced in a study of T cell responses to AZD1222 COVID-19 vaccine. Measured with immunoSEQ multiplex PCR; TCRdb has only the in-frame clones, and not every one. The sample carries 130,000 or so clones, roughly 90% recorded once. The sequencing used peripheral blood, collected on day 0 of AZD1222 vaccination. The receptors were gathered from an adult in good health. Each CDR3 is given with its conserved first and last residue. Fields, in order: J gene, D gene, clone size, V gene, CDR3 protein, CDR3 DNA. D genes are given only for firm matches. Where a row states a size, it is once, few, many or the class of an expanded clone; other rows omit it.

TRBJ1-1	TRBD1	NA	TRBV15	CATSGGTANTEAFF	TGTGCCACCAGCGGCGGGACAGCCAACACTGAAGCTTTCTTT
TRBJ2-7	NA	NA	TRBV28	CASSPGRGYEQYF	TGTGCCAGCAGTCCGGGTAGGGGCTACGAGCAGTACTTC
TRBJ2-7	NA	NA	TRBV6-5	CASSYSRFKGEQYF	TGTGCCAGCAGTTACTCGAGATTTAAGGGCGAGCAGTACTTC
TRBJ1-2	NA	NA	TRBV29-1	CSVEDRENGGYTF	TGCAGCGTTGAAGATCGCGAGAACGGTGGCTACACCTTC
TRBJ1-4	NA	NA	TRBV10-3	CAISDQRERGEKLFF	TGTGCCATCAGTGATCAGCGGGAAAGGGGTGAAAAACTGTTTTTT
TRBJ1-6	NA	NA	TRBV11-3	CASSLGNSPLHF	TGTGCCAGCAGCTTAGGGAATTCACCCCTCCACTTT
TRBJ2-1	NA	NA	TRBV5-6	CASSLGASSYNEQFF	TGTGCCAGCAGCTTAGGGGCTAGCTCCTACAATGAGCAGTTCTTC
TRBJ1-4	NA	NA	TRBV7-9	CASSTTGTHGEKLFF	TGTGCCAGCAGCACCACCGGGACTCACGGCGAAAAACTGTTTTTT
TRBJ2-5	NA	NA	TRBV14	CASSLTRGTQYF	TGTGCCAGCAGCCTTACGCGGGGGACCCAGTACTTC
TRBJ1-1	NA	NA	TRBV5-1	CASSLGGRLNTEAFF	TGCGCCAGCAGCCTGGGTGGGCGGCTGAACACTGAAGCTTTCTTT
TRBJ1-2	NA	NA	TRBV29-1	CSVGYRGNYGYTF	TGCAGCGTAGGATATCGGGGTAACTATGGCTACACCTTC
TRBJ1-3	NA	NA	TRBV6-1	CASSEEGSGNTIYF	TGTGCCAGCAGTGAAGAAGGATCCGGAAACACCATATATTTT
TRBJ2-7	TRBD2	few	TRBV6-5	CASSYSEGGSYEQYF	TGTGCCAGCAGTTACTCCGAGGGAGGGTCCTACGAGCAGTACTTC
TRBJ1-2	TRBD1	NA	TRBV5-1	CASSLALDRGWNGYTF	TGCGCCAGCAGCTTGGCCCTTGACAGGGGGTGGAATGGCTACACCTTC
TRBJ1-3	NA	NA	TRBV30	CAWRDKVSGNTIYF	TGTGCCTGGAGAGACAAAGTCTCTGGAAACACCATATATTTT
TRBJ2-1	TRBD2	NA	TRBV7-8	CASSRLAGSYNEQFF	TGTGCCAGCAGCCGACTAGCGGGCTCCTACAATGAGCAGTTCTTC
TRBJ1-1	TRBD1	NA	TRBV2	CASFRDRGVNTEAFF	TGTGCCAGCTTCCGGGACAGGGGTGTGAACACTGAAGCTTTCTTT
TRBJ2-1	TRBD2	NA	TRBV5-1	CASSPLADGHNEQFF	TGCGCCAGCAGTCCTCTAGCGGACGGGCACAATGAGCAGTTCTTC
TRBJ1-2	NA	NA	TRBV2	CASRGIGANYGYTF	TGTGCCAGCAGAGGGATAGGGGCAAACTATGGCTACACCTTC
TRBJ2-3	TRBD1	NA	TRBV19	CASRDIGQGGADTQYF	TGTGCCAGTAGGGATATTGGACAGGGTGGGGCAGATACGCAGTATTTT